The entry below gives a single TCR beta chain sequence along with its context. V lost 3 bases and J 4 bases, leaving 12 bases between the germline ends. Germline CDR1 reads MRHNA; CDR2 reads SNTAGT. The CDR3 consists of 14 residues. This record comes from a study of cytomegalovirus exposure and HLA in healthy donors. About the research overall: Of the donors genotyped, several hundred in all, 65% to 90% fell in the Caucasian-associated ancestry cluster.

With 60 Vbeta and 13 Jbeta primers, the PCR was carried out. Assay: immunoSEQ multiplex PCR; the TCRdb copy retains only in-frame clones and omits some. The record lists 150,000 to 200,000 clones, of which the ten most abundant hold over 1%. Source material: PBMCs. The chain is built from TRBV6-4 and TRBJ2-5, with a possible D match to TRBD1 (5 bases). The TCR originated in a woman aged 60-75 years in good health and CMV-seronegative. CDR3 residues: CASSEGREGETQYF. CDR3 bases: TGTGCCAGCAGTGAAGGCAGGGAAGGAGAGACCCAGTACTTC.